A selection of T cell receptor beta chains follows, all from one sample in a study of beta chain features in type 1 diabetes. This table comes from immunoSEQ multiplex PCR, and its TCRdb copy is limited to in-frame clones, with some not included. The sample yields around 280,000 clones, 15% seen once. The sequenced sample was naive CD4+ T cells from blood. Receptors originate from a man younger than 35 with type 1 diabetes. Each CDR3 is given with its conserved first and last residue. Fields, in order: clone size, V gene, CDR3 length, J gene, D gene, CDR3 protein, CDR3 DNA. The D gene is left open where the match is weak. Size values are once, few and many counts, or a class for expanded clones, and some rows have none.

.,TRBV30,14,TRBJ2-1,TRBD2,CAWSVLAVYNEQFF,TGTGCCTGGAGTGTACTAGCGGTCTACAATGAGCAGTTCTTC
.,TRBV9,15,TRBJ2-1,TRBD1,CASSWGQGTYNEQFF,TGTGCCAGCAGCTGGGGACAGGGGACCTACAATGAGCAGTTCTTC
once,TRBV5-1,18,TRBJ1-2,TRBD1,CASSLGTGLPESLYGYTF,TGCGCCAGCAGCTTAGGGACAGGTCTACCCGAATCACTCTATGGCTACACCTTC
few,TRBV10-3,15,TRBJ2-3,.,CAISAWQGQRDTQYF,TGTGCCATCAGTGCGTGGCAGGGGCAGAGGGATACGCAGTATTTT
.,TRBV6-5,14,TRBJ1-2,TRBD1,CASSRTTGAGGYTF,TGTGCCAGCAGTCGCACGACAGGGGCAGGAGGCTACACCTTC
few,TRBV28,15,TRBJ2-1,.,CASALPGSSYNEQFF,TGTGCCAGCGCTCTGCCGGGGAGCTCCTACAATGAGCAGTTCTTC
.,TRBV6-5,15,TRBJ1-1,TRBD1,CASSYGGQMNTEAFF,TGTGCCAGCAGTTACGGGGGACAGATGAACACTGAAGCTTTCTTT
.,TRBV9,17,TRBJ2-3,TRBD2,CASSVGGAGPSTDTQYF,TGTGCCAGCAGCGTAGGTGGAGCGGGACCCAGCACAGATACGCAGTATTTT
few,TRBV29-1,11,TRBJ2-7,TRBD1,CSVETGDEQYF,TGCAGCGTAGAAACAGGGGATGAGCAGTACTTC
.,TRBV5-1,16,TRBJ2-1,TRBD2,CASRKRRSGGVNEQFF,TGCGCCAGCAGAAAAAGACGGAGCGGGGGGGTCAATGAGCAGTTCTTC
few,TRBV7-2,16,TRBJ2-3,TRBD2,CASSFVAGGPTDTQYF,TGTGCCAGCAGCTTCGTAGCGGGGGGGCCCACAGATACGCAGTATTTT
.,TRBV11-2,18,TRBJ2-5,TRBD2,CASSLIFPTGRARETQYF,TGTGCCAGCAGCTTAATTTTCCCCACGGGGAGGGCCCGGGAGACCCAGTACTTC
.,TRBV11-2,16,TRBJ2-1,TRBD2,CASSLDKRLAGGEQFF,TGTGCCAGCAGCTTAGATAAAAGACTAGCGGGAGGTGAGCAGTTCTTC
few,TRBV28,13,TRBJ2-5,.,CASGAGTLETQYF,TGTGCCAGCGGGGCCGGGACATTGGAGACCCAGTACTTC
.,TRBV9,14,TRBJ2-3,.,CASSVGQRTDTQYF,TGTGCCAGCAGCGTGGGACAACGAACAGATACGCAGTATTTT
.,TRBV11-2,17,TRBJ2-6,.,CASSLDPDGAGANVLTF,TGTGCCAGCAGCTTAGATCCAGACGGAGCTGGGGCCAACGTCCTGACTTTC
few,TRBV19,17,TRBJ2-5,.,CASSKFGGAVTQETQYF,TGTGCCAGTAGTAAGTTTGGAGGAGCGGTAACGCAAGAGACCCAGTACTTC
few,TRBV13,12,TRBJ2-1,.,CASSPPAGEQFF,TGTGCCAGCAGCCCGCCCGCGGGAGAGCAGTTCTTC
.,TRBV20-1,11,TRBJ2-3,TRBD2,CSARLTAGEYF,TGCAGTGCTAGGTTGACAGCGGGGGAGTATTTT
few,TRBV5-4,15,TRBJ2-1,TRBD2,CASIPGLASGNEQFF,TGTGCCAGCATCCCGGGACTAGCCTCTGGGAATGAGCAGTTCTTC
few,TRBV27,13,TRBJ2-7,.,CASRNGQRYEQYF,TGTGCCAGCAGAAATGGACAGCGCTACGAGCAGTACTTC
few,TRBV28,16,TRBJ2-5,TRBD1,CASSFLTGGEAETQYF,TGTGCCAGCAGTTTCCTGACAGGGGGCGAAGCAGAGACCCAGTACTTC
few,TRBV28,13,TRBJ2-3,.,CASSSGGPDTQYF,TGTGCCAGCAGCTCTGGAGGGCCCGATACGCAGTATTTT
.,TRBV9,16,TRBJ2-3,TRBD2,CASSVGTSGGSDTQYF,TGTGCCAGCAGCGTCGGGACTAGCGGCGGATCAGATACGCAGTATTTT
.,TRBV4-1,14,TRBJ2-7,TRBD1,CASSLPGQPYEQYF,TGCGCCAGCAGCCTCCCGGGACAGCCATACGAGCAGTACTTC
few,TRBV7-2,14,TRBJ2-3,.,CASTIRASTDTQYF,TGTGCCAGCACCATACGAGCGAGCACAGATACGCAGTATTTT
few,TRBV9,17,TRBJ2-7,TRBD1,CASSVSLDRDVNYEQYF,TGTGCCAGCAGCGTATCACTCGACAGGGACGTCAACTACGAGCAGTACTTC
.,TRBV27,15,TRBJ1-1,.,CASKGSAGMSTRAFF,TGTGCCAGCAAGGGTTCAGCGGGTATGTCTACGCGCGCTTTCTTT
few,TRBV29-1,14,TRBJ1-1,.,CSVYPQGGNTEAFF,TGCAGCGTATATCCTCAGGGCGGTAACACTGAAGCTTTCTTT
.,TRBV7-2,15,TRBJ1-3,.,CASSLVGGPGNTIYF,TGTGCCAGCAGCTTAGTGGGGGGACCTGGAAACACCATATATTTT
few,TRBV18,13,TRBJ2-7,.,CASSLSETYEQYF,TGTGCCAGCTCACTGAGCGAGACCTACGAGCAGTACTTC
.,TRBV5-1,14,TRBJ2-2,.,CASSLQGNTGELFF,TGCGCCAGCAGCTTACAGGGGAACACCGGGGAGCTGTTTTTT
.,TRBV4-3,13,TRBJ1-4,.,CASSRASNEKLFF,TGCGCCAGCAGCCGGGCCTCTAATGAAAAACTGTTTTTT
.,TRBV4-1,14,TRBJ2-5,TRBD2,CASSVSGFQETQYF,TGCGCCAGCAGCGTTAGCGGGTTCCAAGAGACCCAGTACTTC
.,TRBV7-2,15,TRBJ2-5,TRBD1,CASSVAQGAQETQYF,TGTGCCAGCAGCGTCGCACAGGGGGCCCAAGAGACCCAGTACTTC
once,TRBV27,13,TRBJ2-3,.,CASSLLVLDTQYF,TGTGCCAGCAGTTTACTAGTACTCGATACGCAGTATTTT
.,TRBV5-6,13,TRBJ1-2,.,CASSRDRIYGYTF,TGTGCCAGCAGCCGAGACAGGATCTATGGCTACACCTTC
.,TRBV5-4,12,TRBJ2-3,.,CASSLDTYTQYF,TGTGCCAGCAGCTTGGACACCTATACGCAGTATTTT
few,TRBV5-4,13,TRBJ2-4,.,CASSLGTENIQYF,TGTGCCAGCAGCTTGGGGACAGAAAACATTCAGTACTTC
.,TRBV28,14,TRBJ2-1,TRBD1,CASTGRDRANEQFF,TGTGCCAGCACTGGCCGGGACAGGGCCAATGAGCAGTTCTTC
.,TRBV30,15,TRBJ2-1,TRBD2,CAWGLAGSGYNEQFF,TGTGCCTGGGGACTAGCGGGATCGGGCTACAATGAGCAGTTCTTC
many,TRBV29-1,11,TRBJ2-1,.,CSLTSYTEQFF,TGCAGCCTCACTAGTTACACTGAGCAGTTCTTC
few,TRBV9,19,TRBJ2-1,TRBD2,CASSVGLAGGPMGWSEQFF,TGTGCCAGCAGCGTCGGACTAGCGGGGGGGCCCATGGGTTGGAGTGAGCAGTTCTTC
few,TRBV4-1,16,TRBJ2-6,.,CASSQDDSSGANVLTF,TGCGCCAGCAGCCAAGACGACAGCTCTGGGGCCAACGTCCTGACTTTC